This TCR beta chain is drawn from a study of radiotherapy plus CTLA-4 blockade in lung cancer. In the study overall: Objective response rate was over 15%; disease control rate, 25% to 35%. General study results and limits: An expansion of tumor-derived TCR clones occurred in blood after radiotherapy plus ipilimumab. Response, reportedly, was best predicted by interferon-beta along with early blood T cell clone dynamics.

As for this clone: The antigen is unknown.

Germline CDR1 is SGHAT and CDR2 is FQNNGV. The length of the CDR3 is 14 residues. V lost 4 bases, J lost 2 bases, and 1 base stayed unmatched. Using immunoSEQ multiplex PCR, the repertoire was profiled, and TCRdb retains in-frame clones only, with some absent. This sample has roughly 75,000 clones, with around 80% found just once. Patients had chemo-refractory metastatic non-small-cell lung cancer and received focal radiation plus CTLA-4 blockade that used ipilimumab. The TCR sequence derives from a human donor with non-small cell lung cancer who had stable disease on radiotherapy plus ipilimumab. The genes are TRBV11-2 and TRBJ1-5; 8 bases are shared with TRBD1. The sample consisted of peripheral blood, taken from a patient treated with radiotherapy plus ipilimumab. The CDR3 nucleotides are TGTGCCAGCAGCTCGGACAGGGGCAATCAGCCCCAGCATTTT. Protein product: CASSSDRGNQPQHF.